The rows below give T cell receptor beta chains drawn from one sample of a study of response to subunit inactivated influenza vaccine. Each CDR3 protein gets one entry after TCRdb re-called the RT-PCR reads with MiXCR. The sample includes approximately 200,000 distinct CDR3 sequences, approximately 14% of them seen just once. Material: CD8+ T cells sorted from PBMCs, obtained about 5 days after vaccination. These receptors came from a man in his fifties or sixties who received an inactivated influenza vaccine. CDR3s leave out the opening cysteine and the closing phenylalanine or tryptophan. The order of the fields is V gene, clone size, CDR3 protein. Clone size appears in some rows only: once, few, many, or a class for an expanded clone.

>TRBV7-2|NA
ASSLIAPPGDTQY
>TRBV5-1|NA
ASSFRLADNEQF
>TRBV10-3|once
AISPGAGYNEQF
>TRBV9|NA
ASSEETGITGELF
>TRBV4-3|few
ASSTRDGYNSPLH
>TRBV6-5|NA
ASSYSRIGPSTDTQY
>TRBV9|NA
ASSGDSTWDEQY
>TRBV20-1|few
SARATSVLINEQF
>TRBV4-1|NA
ASSPPGQGLNQPQH
>TRBV20-1|many
SARTGMNSPLH
>TRBV12-3/TRBV12-4|NA
ASSFRQAYYEQY
>TRBV29-1|many
SVQSSVNEQF
>TRBV15|NA
ATSRDTSNTGELF
>TRBV12-3/TRBV12-4|many
ASSFISGRGIIVGNQPQH
>TRBV4-3|NA
ASSQDPATEAF
>TRBV20-1|NA
CARDEGAPTVNTEAF
>TRBV7-8|once
ASSLLAANSYNEQF
>TRBV12-3/TRBV12-4|few
ASSPEAGELF
>TRBV7-8|NA
ASSLGGGGRGSYEQY
>TRBV12-3/TRBV12-4|few
ASSLAVGYQPQH
>TRBV5-5|NA
ASRGTSNGELF
>TRBV28|few
ASSLSGQGNEKLF
>TRBV14|NA
ASSQPGILYNEQF
>TRBV28|many
ASRQGRNSINQPQH
>TRBV6-6|NA
ASSHTGREQY
>TRBV9|NA
ASSILLADTQY
>TRBV4-3|NA
ASSQVQGLNYGYT
>TRBV28|few
ASTKGWTGVEQY
>TRBV4-2|few
ASSQMSGRATYNEQF
>TRBV2|many
ASSNPGGREYEQY
>TRBV11-2|few
ASSLVAGGRVANEQF
>TRBV14|NA
ASSRNSGTGDSDTQY
>TRBV10-2|NA
ASSEVYDSLYEQY
>TRBV6-1|few
ASSPFPRGGPNTGELF
>TRBV7-9|NA
ASNKKPDTQY
>TRBV3-1|NA
ASSAGSAYEQY
>TRBV2|NA
ASRHGTGARQETQY
>TRBV28|few
ASSPGDWVGANVLT
>TRBV20-1|NA
SAGTGQGYGYT
>TRBV12-3/TRBV12-4|few
ASSLYSGFNQPQH
>TRBV7-9|NA
ASTQTQASGTYEQY
>TRBV6-2/TRBV6-3|few
ASTDSYEQY
>TRBV20-1|few
SARVEGAYGYT
>TRBV29-1|NA
SVETGGPYEQY
>TRBV7-3|NA
ASSADLTRSTDTQY
>TRBV3-1|few
ASSQHSHYGYT
>TRBV3-1|many
ASSQDAWTGGTGELF
>TRBV12-3/TRBV12-4|many
ASRRGETGELF
>TRBV14|few
ASSQGIYWNEQF
>TRBV29-1|few
SVLAGGGELF
>TRBV6-5|few
ASSYVGGISYEQY
>TRBV12-3/TRBV12-4|few
ASGNSGAPDNEQF
>TRBV6-2/TRBV6-3|few
ASSYTLGNTEAF